Listed below are T cell receptor beta chains from one sample, sequenced in a study of T cell responses to AZD1222 COVID-19 vaccine. Sequenced by immunoSEQ multiplex PCR; TCRdb stores in-frame clones only, minus some. The table lists 170,000 or so clones, almost 90% of them singletons, with about 9.9% in the top ten. The starting material was peripheral blood, obtained 28 days after the second AZD1222 dose. Source of these receptors: an adult who received the AZD1222 COVID-19 vaccine. Each CDR3 is given with its conserved first and last residue. D genes are given only for firm matches. Only part of the rows carry a size: once, few, many, or a class if the clone is expanded.

>-|TRBV29-1|TRBJ1-2|TRBD1
CSVGDRGLYGYTF
TGCAGCGTTGGGGACAGGGGGCTCTATGGCTACACCTTC
>-|TRBV5-1|TRBJ1-4|TRBD1
CASSLVGTAGEKLFF
TGCGCCAGCAGCTTGGTAGGGACAGCAGGTGAAAAACTGTTTTTT
>-|TRBV28|TRBJ1-2|TRBD1
CASSSDRVYGYTF
TGTGCCAGCAGTTCTGACAGGGTCTATGGCTACACCTTC
>-|TRBV15|TRBJ2-5|TRBD1
CATSRDLGQGETQYF
TGTGCCACCAGCAGAGATCTGGGACAGGGTGAGACCCAGTACTTC
>-|TRBV7-9|TRBJ2-7|-
CASSSPIQGYEQYF
TGTGCCAGCAGCTCCCCTATCCAGGGCTACGAGCAGTACTTC
>once|TRBV3-1/TRBV3-2|TRBJ1-1|-
CASSHQRGGTEAFF
TGTGCCAGCAGCCACCAGAGGGGGGGCACTGAAGCTTTCTTT
>-|TRBV5-4|TRBJ2-5|TRBD2
CASSLAARLAGTQETQYF
TGTGCCAGCAGCTTGGCCGCGAGGCTAGCGGGGACCCAAGAGACCCAGTACTTC
>-|TRBV30|TRBJ2-1|TRBD2
CAWSVLAGRGEQFF
TGTGCCTGGAGTGTACTAGCGGGGAGGGGTGAGCAGTTCTTC
>once|TRBV19|TRBJ2-5|TRBD2
CASSGTSGLETQYF
TGTGCCAGTTCTGGGACTAGCGGGTTGGAGACCCAGTACTTC
>-|TRBV10-3|TRBJ2-7|TRBD1
CAISENAGQVLYEQYF
TGTGCCATCAGTGAAAACGCGGGACAGGTCTTATACGAGCAGTACTTC
>-|TRBV5-3|TRBJ1-2|-
CARSLIGGAEVGFNYGYTF
TGTGCCAGAAGCTTGATTGGGGGCGCGGAAGTAGGTTTTAACTATGGCTACACCTTC
>few|TRBV30|TRBJ1-1|TRBD1
CAWSAGQGLKAFF
TGTGCCTGGAGTGCCGGACAGGGCTTGAAGGCTTTCTTT
>-|TRBV7-2|TRBJ1-5|-
CASSPRALAGNQPQHF
TGTGCCAGCAGCCCCCGGGCCCTCGCGGGCAATCAGCCCCAGCATTTT
>-|TRBV6-5|TRBJ2-3|-
CASRTGWSTDTQYF
TGTGCCAGCAGAACCGGTTGGAGCACAGATACGCAGTATTTT
>-|TRBV3-1/TRBV3-2|TRBJ1-6|TRBD1
CASSQSGQGNSPLHF
TGTGCCAGCAGCCAAAGCGGACAGGGGAATTCACCCCTCCACTTT
>-|TRBV30|TRBJ1-2|-
CAWSNPQTPWGYTF
TGTGCCTGGAGTAATCCGCAGACACCCTGGGGCTACACCTTC
>-|TRBV2|TRBJ2-1|-
CASSDKAGTYNEQFF
TGTGCCAGCAGTGATAAGGCGGGAACCTACAATGAGCAGTTCTTC
>-|TRBV10-3|TRBJ2-7|-
CAISKGSHSYEQYF
TGTGCCATCTCAAAGGGCAGCCACTCCTACGAGCAGTACTTC
>-|TRBV7-2|TRBJ2-5|TRBD2
CASSLILAGVKYF
TGTGCCAGCAGCTTAATCCTAGCGGGGGTTAAGTACTTC
>-|TRBV12-3/TRBV12-4|TRBJ2-5|TRBD1
CASRPTGVETQYF
TGTGCCAGCAGGCCCACAGGGGTCGAGACCCAGTACTTC
>-|TRBV6-1|TRBJ1-1|-
CASSEYLGGTEAFF
TGTGCCAGCAGTGAATATCTGGGAGGGACTGAAGCTTTCTTT
>-|TRBV3-1/TRBV3-2|TRBJ1-1|-
CASSQAPGAFDAFF
TGTGCCAGCAGCCAAGCCCCAGGGGCCTTTGACGCTTTCTTT
>-|TRBV6-2/TRBV6-3|TRBJ1-2|-
CASSYFGRFNYGYTF
TGTGCCAGCAGTTACTTTGGACGGTTCAACTATGGCTACACCTTC
>-|TRBV11-2|TRBJ2-7|TRBD2
CASSLTSGDPYEQYF
TGTGCCAGCAGCTTAACTAGCGGGGACCCCTACGAGCAGTACTTC
>-|TRBV5-1|TRBJ1-5|TRBD1
CASSLGQNQPQHF
TGCGCCAGCAGCCTGGGACAGAATCAGCCCCAGCATTTT
>-|TRBV6-6|TRBJ2-5|TRBD2
CASSSPTSGGETQYF
TGTGCCAGCAGTTCCCCCACTAGCGGGGGAGAGACCCAGTACTTC
>few|TRBV14|TRBJ2-1|TRBD1
CASSPGTGRQFF
TGTGCCAGCAGCCCCGGGACAGGGCGGCAGTTCTTC
>-|TRBV7-9|TRBJ1-1|TRBD1
CASSFRGLTEAFF
TGTGCCAGCAGCTTCAGGGGGCTCACTGAAGCTTTCTTT
>-|TRBV30|TRBJ1-1|-
CAWSVIGGTEAFF
TGTGCCTGGAGTGTAATAGGGGGCACTGAAGCTTTCTTT
>-|TRBV9|TRBJ2-3|TRBD2
CASSVGLAGGTDTQYF
TGTGCCAGCAGCGTAGGGCTAGCGGGGGGCACAGATACGCAGTATTTT
>-|TRBV3-1/TRBV3-2|TRBJ1-2|-
CASSPGKGDYGYTF
TGTGCCAGCAGCCCAGGGAAAGGAGACTATGGCTACACCTTC
>-|TRBV15|TRBJ1-6|-
CATSRAGNSPLHF
TGTGCCACCAGCAGAGCGGGAAATTCACCCCTCCACTTT
>-|TRBV12-3/TRBV12-4|TRBJ2-3|-
CASSLSTDTQYF
TGTGCCAGCAGCCTATCCACAGATACGCAGTATTTT
>-|TRBV20-1|TRBJ1-1|-
CSARGVNEAFF
TGCAGTGCTAGAGGGGTCAATGAAGCTTTCTTT
>-|TRBV30|TRBJ1-6|-
CAWAVYNSPLHF
TGTGCCTGGGCGGTATATAATTCACCCCTCCACTTT
>-|TRBV5-1|TRBJ2-3|TRBD2
CASSSKLAGMADTQYF
TGCGCCAGCAGCTCCAAATTAGCGGGGATGGCAGATACGCAGTATTTT
>-|TRBV7-9|TRBJ1-6|TRBD1
CASSLVGQGNSPLHF
TGTGCCAGCAGCTTAGTCGGACAGGGTAATTCACCCCTCCACTTT
>-|TRBV2|TRBJ2-3|TRBD1
CATKTGSTDTQYF
TGTGCCACCAAGACAGGGTCCACAGATACGCAGTATTTT
>-|TRBV5-1|TRBJ2-3|-
CASSLGWSGPSTDTQYF
TGCGCCAGCAGCTTGGGGTGGAGCGGGCCAAGCACAGATACGCAGTATTTT
>-|TRBV21-1|TRBJ1-3|-
CASSKEGFNTIYF
TGTGCCAGCAGCAAAGAGGGGTTTAACACCATATATTTT
>-|TRBV3-1/TRBV3-2|TRBJ2-3|TRBD2
CASSPRTSGAEDTQYF
TGTGCCAGCAGCCCCCGGACTAGCGGGGCAGAGGATACGCAGTATTTT
>-|TRBV16|TRBJ2-2|-
CASSQSGDTGELFF
TGTGCCAGCAGCCAATCGGGGGACACCGGGGAGCTGTTTTTT
>-|TRBV7-3|TRBJ2-3|-
CASRGTGTDTQYF
TGTGCCAGCAGGGGAACGGGCACAGATACGCAGTATTTT
>once|TRBV7-6|TRBJ1-1|-
CASRLDAEGHTEAFF
TGTGCCAGCAGATTGGATGCCGAGGGGCACACTGAAGCTTTCTTT
>once|TRBV6-5|TRBJ1-3|TRBD1
CASTSNPQGGNTIYF
TGTGCCAGCACGAGCAACCCACAGGGGGGAAACACCATATATTTT